The present T cell receptor beta chain was sequenced within a study of identical twins. CDR3 size: 15 residues. The V gene's germline CDR1 is KGHSH and CDR2 LQKENI. J was trimmed by 3 bases and V by 3 bases; bases with no gene match: 7. This clonotype was counted a few times. A universal primer site was incorporated via template switching, and the cDNA contained unique molecular identifiers. Using its own MiXCR run on the 5' RACE reads, TCRdb lists one record per CDR3 protein. The table lists roughly 1.6 million distinct CDR3 sequences, under 35% of them singletons, with about 0.27% in the top ten. The clonotype was recovered from a newborn girl in good health. The sequenced sample consisted of cord blood. The V gene is TRBV18, the J gene TRBJ2-7; 8 bases map to TRBD2. DNA for the CDR3: TGTGCCAGCTCACCGATCACTAGCGGAAACTACGAGCAGTACTTC. Residues: CASSPITSGNYEQYF.